This T cell receptor (beta chain) was captured by sequencing in a study of T-cell reconstitution after alpha-beta-depleted transplantation in children. This sample's TCRbeta library carried unique molecular identifier barcodes. TCRdb re-called the PCR reads with MiXCR, one entry per CDR3 protein. Among about 640,000 distinct CDR3 sequences listed, over 10% were seen once. The length of the CDR3 is 12 residues. Trimming took off 6 bases at V and 7 bases at J, with 10 bases between the two ends. Germline CDR1 LGHNA, CDR2 YNFKEQ. The chain uses TRBV4-2 and TRBJ2-1; D is unresolved. This TCR was sampled from a male patient between 5 and 17 years old who had a stem cell transplant for acute myeloid leukemia, so the T cells may come from the graft donor. Sequencing was performed on PBMCs, mostly from graft donor cells, taken 360 days after TCRalphabeta/CD19-depleted stem cell transplant. This chain's CDR3 is CASRKDWNEQFF. The CDR3 DNA sequence: TGTGCCAGCAGGAAAGATTGGAATGAGCAGTTCTTC.